Below are 7 T cell receptor beta chains sequenced from a single sample in a study of beta chain features in type 1 diabetes. General study points: Shortening of TCRB CDR3s, moderate but significant, appeared in all four CD4+ subsets of Type 1 diabetes patients.

cDNA synthesis used the whole RNA isolate, giving expressed TCRB sequences. The table came from immunoSEQ multiplex PCR; TCRdb's copy has only in-frame clones and leaves some out. The repertoire holds 310,000 or so clones, with around 9% as singletons. Their antigens remain unidentified. Sequencing was performed on central memory CD4+ T cells from blood. Receptor source: a young man with type 1 diabetes.

This clone was detected a few times. The chain carries TRBV2 and TRBJ2-3; TRBD2 aligns across 7 bases. This CDR3 has 16 residues. Per germline, CDR1 SNHLY and CDR2 FYNNEI. V was clipped by 5 bases and J by 0 bases; unmatched bases: 8. CDR3 region: CASSSGLERSTDTQYF. For the CDR3, the DNA is TGTGCCAGCAGTTCCGGACTAGAAAGAAGCACAGATACGCAGTATTTT.

The CDR3 sequence is CASSKQQGAYNEQFF. The CDR3 nucleotides read TGTGCCAGCAGCAAACAACAGGGGGCTTACAATGAGCAGTTCTTC. The chain links TRBV7-7 to TRBJ2-1, with 9 bases that match TRBD1. The CDR3 is 15 residues long. The ends lost 5 bases at V and 4 bases at J; junction bases unmatched: 6. Looked up from germline, CDR1 is SSHAT and CDR2 is FNYEAQ (reference sequence). The whole variable domain, remainder taken from reference TRBV7-7 and TRBJ2-1, is GAGVSQSPRYKVTKRGQDVTLRCDPISSHATLYWYQQALGQGPEFLTYFNYEAQPDKSGLPSDRFSAERPEGSISTLTIQRTEQRDSAMYRCASSKQQGAYNEQFFGPGTRLTVL.

The rearrangement uses TRBV28 and TRBJ2-3; D ambiguous. The CDR3 is 17 residues long. The V end lost 5 bases, the J end lost 1 base, and 19 bases lay between the germline ends. CDR1 and CDR2 (germline): MDHEN, SYDVKM. The CDR3 nucleotides read TGTGCCAGCAGTGCTATGCAACCCTGGGGTGGCACAGATACGCAGTATTTT. As protein: CASSAMQPWGGTDTQYF.

Details on this clone: This sample also contains other DNA sequences that code for the same CDR3. The genes are TRBV25-1 and TRBJ1-3; D might be TRBD1 (5 bases). Germline-derived CDR1 and CDR2 are MGHDK and SYGVNS. The CDR3 totals 15 residues. V lost 2 bases and J lost 2, with 10 bases in between. Here the CDR3 reads CASSEPGTTGNTIYF. CDR3 nucleotides: TGTGCCAGCAGTGAACCCGGGACCACTGGAAACACCATATATTTT.

The J gene is TRBJ2-2, the V gene TRBV19; TRBD1 matches at 9 bases. In germline, CDR1 is LNHDA, CDR2 SQIVND (reference sequence). V shed 10 bases and J 7 bases; nucleotides not matched to a gene: 10. The CDR3 spans 14 residues. The CDR3 region has the DNA TGTGCCATTTCGGGACAGGGCTTGATCGGGGAGCTGTTTTTT. Its protein product is CAISGQGLIGELFF. The complete variable domain, with remaining parts taken from reference TRBV19 and TRBJ2-2, reads DGGITQSPKYLFRKEGQNVTLSCEQNLNHDAMYWYRQDPGQGLRLIYYSQIVNDFQKGDIAEGYSVSREKKESFPLTVTSAQKNPTAFYLCAISGQGLIGELFFGEGSRLTVL.

Many counts were recorded for this clone. The same CDR3 also results from other DNA sequences found in this sample. The J gene is TRBJ1-1, the V gene TRBV29-1; D not certain. V lost 5 bases and J lost 0, with 10 bases in between. This CDR3 has 13 residues. CDR1 and CDR2 (germline): SQVTM, ANQGSEA. This CDR3 is CSVRRGMNTEAFF. The CDR3 nucleotides are TGCAGCGTTCGCCGGGGAATGAACACTGAAGCTTTCTTT.

This clone was seen a handful of times. The CDR3 nucleotides read TGTGCCAGCAGTTTATGGATAGCGGGGGGCACAGATACGCAGTATTTT. It yields the protein CASSLWIAGGTDTQYF. The chain is built from TRBV28 and TRBJ2-3; 9 bases agree with TRBD2. The CDR3 is 16 residues long. With V trimmed by 0 bases and J by 1 base, 2 bases remained unmatched. The V gene's germline CDR1 is MDHEN and CDR2 SYDVKM.